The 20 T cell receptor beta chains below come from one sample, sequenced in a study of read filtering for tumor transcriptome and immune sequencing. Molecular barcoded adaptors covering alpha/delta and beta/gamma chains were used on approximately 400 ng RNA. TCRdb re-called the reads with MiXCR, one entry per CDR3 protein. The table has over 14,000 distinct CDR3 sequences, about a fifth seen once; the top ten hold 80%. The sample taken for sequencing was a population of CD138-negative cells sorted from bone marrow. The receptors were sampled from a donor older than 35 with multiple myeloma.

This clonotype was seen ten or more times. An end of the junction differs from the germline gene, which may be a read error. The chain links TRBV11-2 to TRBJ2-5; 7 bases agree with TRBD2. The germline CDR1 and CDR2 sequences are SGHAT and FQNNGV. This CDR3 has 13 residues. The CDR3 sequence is CASTLAGTETQYF. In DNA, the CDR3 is TGTGCCAGCACCTTAGCGGGCACTGAGACCCAGTACTTC.

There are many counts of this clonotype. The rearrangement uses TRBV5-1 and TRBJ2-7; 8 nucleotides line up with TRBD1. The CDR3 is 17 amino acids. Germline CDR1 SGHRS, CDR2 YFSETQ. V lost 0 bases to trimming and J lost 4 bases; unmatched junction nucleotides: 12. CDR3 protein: CASSLEPGTGTIYEQYF. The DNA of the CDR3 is TGCGCCAGCAGCTTGGAACCCGGGACAGGAACCATTTACGAGCAGTACTTC.

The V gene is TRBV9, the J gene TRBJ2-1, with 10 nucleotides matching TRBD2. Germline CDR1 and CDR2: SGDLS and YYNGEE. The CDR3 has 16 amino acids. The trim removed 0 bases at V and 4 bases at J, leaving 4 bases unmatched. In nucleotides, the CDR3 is TGTGCCAGCAGCGTAGGAATAGCGGGAGGATACAATGAGCAGTTCTTC. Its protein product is CASSVGIAGGYNEQFF.

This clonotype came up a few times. The CDR3 DNA sequence: TGTGCCAGCAGTTTAGCGCGAGGCACAAACGCTGAAGCTTTCTTT. Amino acid sequence: CASSLARGTNAEAFF. The rearrangement joins TRBV12-3 or TRBV12-4 to TRBJ1-1, with D unclear. Between the trimmed V and J ends, which lost 0 bases and 6 bases, there was a span of 14 bases. This CDR3 spans 15 amino acids.

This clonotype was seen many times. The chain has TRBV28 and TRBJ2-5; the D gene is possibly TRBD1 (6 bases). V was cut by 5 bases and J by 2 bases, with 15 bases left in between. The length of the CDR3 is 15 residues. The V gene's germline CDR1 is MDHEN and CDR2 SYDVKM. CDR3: CASSGPGHLQETQYF. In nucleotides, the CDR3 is TGTGCCAGCAGTGGCCCGGGACACCTACAAGAGACCCAGTACTTC.

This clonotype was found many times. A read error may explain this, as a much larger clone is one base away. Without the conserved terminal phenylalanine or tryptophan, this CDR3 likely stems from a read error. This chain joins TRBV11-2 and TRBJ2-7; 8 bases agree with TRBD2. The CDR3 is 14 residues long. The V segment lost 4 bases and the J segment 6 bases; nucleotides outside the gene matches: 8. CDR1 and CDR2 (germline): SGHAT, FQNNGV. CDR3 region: CASSSLSGRSEQYL. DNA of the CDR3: TGTGCCAGCAGCTCCCTGAGCGGGAGAAGCGAGCAGTACCTC.

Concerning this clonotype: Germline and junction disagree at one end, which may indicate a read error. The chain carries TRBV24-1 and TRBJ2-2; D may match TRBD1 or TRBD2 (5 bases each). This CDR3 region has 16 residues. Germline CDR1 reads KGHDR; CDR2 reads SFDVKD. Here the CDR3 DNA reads TGTGCCACCAATGATCTCCCGGGGCGCAACACCGGGGAGCTGTTTTTT. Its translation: CATNDLPGRNTGELFF.

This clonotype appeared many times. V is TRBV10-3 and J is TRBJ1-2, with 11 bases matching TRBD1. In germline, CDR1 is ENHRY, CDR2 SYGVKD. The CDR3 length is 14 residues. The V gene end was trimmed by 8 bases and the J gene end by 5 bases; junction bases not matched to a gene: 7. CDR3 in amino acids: CAIGGQGASYGYTF. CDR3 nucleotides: TGTGCCATCGGAGGACAGGGGGCTTCTTATGGCTACACCTTC.

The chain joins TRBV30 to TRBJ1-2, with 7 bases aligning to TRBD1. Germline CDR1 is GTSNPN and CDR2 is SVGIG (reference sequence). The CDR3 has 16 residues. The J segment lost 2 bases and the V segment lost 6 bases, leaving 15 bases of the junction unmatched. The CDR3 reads CACRGETGDWNYGYTF. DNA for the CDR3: TGTGCCTGCAGAGGGGAAACAGGGGACTGGAACTATGGCTACACCTTC. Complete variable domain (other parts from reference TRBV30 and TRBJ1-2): SQTIHQWPATLVQPVGSPLSLECTVEGTSNPNLYWYRQAAGRGLQLLFYSVGIGQISSEVPQNLSASRPQDRQFILSSKKLLLSDSGFYLCACRGETGDWNYGYTFGSGTRLTVV.

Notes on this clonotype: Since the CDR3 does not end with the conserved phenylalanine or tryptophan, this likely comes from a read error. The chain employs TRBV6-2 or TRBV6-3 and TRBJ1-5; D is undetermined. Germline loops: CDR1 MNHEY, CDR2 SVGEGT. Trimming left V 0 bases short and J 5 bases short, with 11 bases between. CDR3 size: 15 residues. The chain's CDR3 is CASSYSYSRDQPQHL. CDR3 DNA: TGTGCCAGCAGTTACTCGTACAGTAGGGATCAGCCCCAGCATCTT.

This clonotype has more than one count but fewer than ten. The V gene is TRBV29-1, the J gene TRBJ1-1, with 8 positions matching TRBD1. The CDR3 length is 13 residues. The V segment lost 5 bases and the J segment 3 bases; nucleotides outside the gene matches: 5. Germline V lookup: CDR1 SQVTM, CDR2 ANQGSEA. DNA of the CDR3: TGCAGCGTTCGAGGACAGGGAGACACTGAAGCTTTCTTT. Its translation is CSVRGQGDTEAFF. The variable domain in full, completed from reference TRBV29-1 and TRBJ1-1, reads SAVISQKPSRDICQRGTSLTIQCQVDSQVTMMFWYRQQPGQSLTLIATANQGSEATYESGFVIDKFPISRPNLTFSTLTVSNMSPEDSSIYLCSVRGQGDTEAFFGQGTRLTVV.

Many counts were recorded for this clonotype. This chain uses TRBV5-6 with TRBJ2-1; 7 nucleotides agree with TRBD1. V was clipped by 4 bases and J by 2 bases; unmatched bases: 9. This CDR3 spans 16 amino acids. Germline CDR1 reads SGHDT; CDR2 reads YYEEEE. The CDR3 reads CASSQLQGRAYNEQFF. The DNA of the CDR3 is TGTGCCAGCAGCCAGTTACAGGGGCGCGCCTACAATGAGCAGTTCTTC.

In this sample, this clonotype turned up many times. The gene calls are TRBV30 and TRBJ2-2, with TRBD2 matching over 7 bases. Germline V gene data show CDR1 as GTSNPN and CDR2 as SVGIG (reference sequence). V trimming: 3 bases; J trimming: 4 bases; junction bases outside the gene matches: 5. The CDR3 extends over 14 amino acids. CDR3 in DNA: TGTGCCTGGAGATCCCTAGCGGCCACCGGGGAGCTGTTTTTT. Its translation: CAWRSLAATGELFF.

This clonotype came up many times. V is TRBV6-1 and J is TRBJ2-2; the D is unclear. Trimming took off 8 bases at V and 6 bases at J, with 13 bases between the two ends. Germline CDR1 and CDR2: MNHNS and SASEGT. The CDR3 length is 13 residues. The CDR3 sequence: CASLKGEAGELFF. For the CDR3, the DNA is TGTGCCAGCCTGAAGGGCGAGGCCGGGGAGCTGTTTTTT.

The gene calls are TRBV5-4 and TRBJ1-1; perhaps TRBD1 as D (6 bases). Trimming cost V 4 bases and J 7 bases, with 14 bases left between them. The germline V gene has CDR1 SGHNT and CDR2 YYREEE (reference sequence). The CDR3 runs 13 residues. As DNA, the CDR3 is TGTGCCAGCAGCGGGGGGGGGCGGGTTGAAGCTTTCTTT. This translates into CASSGGGRVEAFF.

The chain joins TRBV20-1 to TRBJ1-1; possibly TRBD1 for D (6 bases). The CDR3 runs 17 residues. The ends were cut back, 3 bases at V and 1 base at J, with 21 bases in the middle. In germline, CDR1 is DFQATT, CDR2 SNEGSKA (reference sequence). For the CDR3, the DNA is TGCAGTGCTAGGATGAGCGGCAGGGGCGTTTGGAACACTGAAGCTTTCTTT. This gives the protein CSARMSGRGVWNTEAFF.

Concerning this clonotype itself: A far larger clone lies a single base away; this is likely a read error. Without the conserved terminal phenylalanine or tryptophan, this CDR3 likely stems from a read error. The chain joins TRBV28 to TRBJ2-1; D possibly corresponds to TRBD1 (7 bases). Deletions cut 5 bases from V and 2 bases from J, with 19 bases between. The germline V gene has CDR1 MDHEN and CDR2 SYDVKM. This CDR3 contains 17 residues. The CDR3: CASSLTFRGDTYNEQFS. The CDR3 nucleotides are TGTGCCAGCAGTCTCACCTTCAGGGGGGACACCTACAATGAGCAGTTCTCC.

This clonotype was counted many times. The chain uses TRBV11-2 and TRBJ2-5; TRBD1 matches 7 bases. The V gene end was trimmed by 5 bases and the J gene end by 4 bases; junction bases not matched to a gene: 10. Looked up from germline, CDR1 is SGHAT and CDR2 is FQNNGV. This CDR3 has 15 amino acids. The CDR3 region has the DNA TGTGCCAGCAGCCCCAACCGGGACAGTTTAGAGACCCAGTACTTC. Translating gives CASSPNRDSLETQYF.

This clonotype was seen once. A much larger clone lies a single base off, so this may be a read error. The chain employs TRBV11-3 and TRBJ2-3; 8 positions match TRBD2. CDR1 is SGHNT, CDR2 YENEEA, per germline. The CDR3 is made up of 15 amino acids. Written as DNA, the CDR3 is TGTGCCAGCAGCTTACCCCGGGAGGGCACAGGTACGCAGTATTTT. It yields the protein CASSLPREGTGTQYF.

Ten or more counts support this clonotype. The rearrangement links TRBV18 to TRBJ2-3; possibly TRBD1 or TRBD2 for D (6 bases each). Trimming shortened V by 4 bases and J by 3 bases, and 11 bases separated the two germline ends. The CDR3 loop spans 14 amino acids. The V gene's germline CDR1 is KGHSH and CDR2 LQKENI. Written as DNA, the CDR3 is TGTGCCAGCTCACACGGGGGCCAAACAGATACGCAGTATTTT. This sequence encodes CASSHGGQTDTQYF.